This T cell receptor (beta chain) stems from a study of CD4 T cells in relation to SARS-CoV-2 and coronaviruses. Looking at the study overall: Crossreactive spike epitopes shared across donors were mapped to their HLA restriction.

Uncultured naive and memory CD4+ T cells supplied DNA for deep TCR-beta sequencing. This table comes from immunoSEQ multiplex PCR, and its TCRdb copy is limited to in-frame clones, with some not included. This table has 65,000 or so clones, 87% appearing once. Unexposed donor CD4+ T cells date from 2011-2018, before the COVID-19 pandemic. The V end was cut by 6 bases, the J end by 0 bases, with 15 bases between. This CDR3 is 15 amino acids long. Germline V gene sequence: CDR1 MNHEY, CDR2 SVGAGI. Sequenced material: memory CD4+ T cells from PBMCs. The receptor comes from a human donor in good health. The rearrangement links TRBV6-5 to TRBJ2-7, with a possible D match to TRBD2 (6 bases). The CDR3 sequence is CASSPRQGGSYEQYF. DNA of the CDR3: TGTGCCAGCAGCCCCAGGCAGGGAGGCTCCTACGAGCAGTACTTC.